This T cell receptor (beta chain) was sequenced in a study of blood T cell repertoires in COVID-19 (dated by TCRdb to between 2020 and 2021). As for the study more broadly: Samples covering the acute and convalescent phases of COVID-19 were provided by collaborators in the United States, Italy and Spain. Samples came from the ongoing ImmuneRACE study (first 160 participants) plus 1,254 subjects from 6 global collaborators. A de-identified subject ID, COVID-19 status, age in years and sex were almost always included in the sample metadata. The dataset comprised deeply sampled blood TCRbeta repertoires from subjects exposed to, actively infected with, or recovered from COVID-19. A freely available public database, intended as a resource for researchers studying the immune response to SARS-CoV-2, is where the repertoires were released. HLA class I and class II types, where available, came from metadata supplied by the sample provider rather than from assay-based typing. The material from the prospective study consisted of cDNA or gDNA derived from T cells, B-cell-depleted T cells, or PBMCs. Study-wide findings and limitations: The quantity of clinical and demographic metadata differed by source and by participant and was supplied without curation.

Participants in the prospective study were enrolled through a virtual design, were aged roughly 18 to 90 years, and lived in approximately 25 United States geographic areas. Cohort assignment in the prospective study relied on participant-reported clinical history from a screening survey and a study questionnaire. Recovered participants in ImmuneRACE Cohort 3 were defined as having two consecutive negative NP/OP PCR tests, clearance from a healthcare professional, or resolution of symptoms. In the prospective study, mobile phlebotomists collected whole blood, serum and a nasopharyngeal or oropharyngeal swab from each participant. Participants in the prospective study had the option to provide additional blood draws and questionnaires over a roughly 2-month period. Blood samples from the prospective study were shipped frozen or at room temperature prior to DNA extraction. CDR1 and CDR2 are drawn from the germline V gene (reference sequence): LGHDT, YNNKEL. The junction shows trimming of 5 bases on V and 0 bases on J, plus 19 bases between the germline ends. Reading from cysteine to phenylalanine, the CDR3 counts 17 amino acids. The read is trimmed to its CDR3 DNA, 51 bases read in frame from base 1.

The immunoSEQ Assay, a bias-controlled multiplex PCR, was used to amplify TCRbeta CDR3 regions from genomic DNA. For the original study's pipeline: The number of nucleated cells in each sample was estimated from the amplification of reference gene primers within the assay. To quantify the absolute abundance of each unique TCRbeta CDR3 rearrangement, sequence reads were collapsed and filtered. For each sample, productive Simpson clonality was calculated as the square root of Simpson's diversity index across productive rearrangements. The table comes from immuneACCESS by way of TCRdb, which keeps in-frame sequences with V and J called. Part of the clones is missing from these tables; in studies checked, under half for an unresolved V gene and the rest for unknown reasons. V, J and clone size derive from that table, while D and trimming were established from the DNA sequence. Counted in this sample were about 250,000 clones; 86% of them appeared once. Around 1.8% of the sample is held by the ten biggest clonotypes.

About this clone: Its antigen has not been determined. No qualities accompany the bases; no much larger clone lies one base away.

The sequence derives from a man aged 35-49 years who had recovered from COVID-19. This receptor chain uses TRBV3-1 (or the pseudogene TRBV3-2) and TRBJ1-2; the D gene identity is not certain. Material for sequencing was PBMCs or T cells enriched from blood (not recorded which). The nucleotide sequence is given as TGTGCCAGCAGCACATCCCAATTCCACAGCTCTAACTATGGCTACACCTTC. The translation is CASSTSQFHSSNYGYTF.